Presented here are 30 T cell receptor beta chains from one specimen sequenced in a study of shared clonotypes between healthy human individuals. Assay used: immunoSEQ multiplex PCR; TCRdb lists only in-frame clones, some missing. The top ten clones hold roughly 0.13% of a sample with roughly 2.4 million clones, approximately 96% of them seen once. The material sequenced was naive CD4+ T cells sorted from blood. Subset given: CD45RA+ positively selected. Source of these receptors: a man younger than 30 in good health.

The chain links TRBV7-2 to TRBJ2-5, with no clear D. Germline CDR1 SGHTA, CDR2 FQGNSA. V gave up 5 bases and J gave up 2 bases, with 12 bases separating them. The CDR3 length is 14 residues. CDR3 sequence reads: CASSRWTEQETQYF. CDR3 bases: TGTGCCAGCAGCCGATGGACGGAACAAGAGACCCAGTACTTC.

The CDR3 sequence is CASTRHQSSYEQYF. CDR3 nucleotide sequence: TGTGCCAGCACCCGACATCAAAGCTCCTACGAGCAGTACTTC. This chain links TRBV7-9 with TRBJ2-7; D call uncertain. V was cut by 7 bases and J by 0 bases, with 13 bases left in between. The germline V gene encodes CDR1 SEHNR and CDR2 FQNEAQ (reference sequence). The CDR3 runs to 14 residues.

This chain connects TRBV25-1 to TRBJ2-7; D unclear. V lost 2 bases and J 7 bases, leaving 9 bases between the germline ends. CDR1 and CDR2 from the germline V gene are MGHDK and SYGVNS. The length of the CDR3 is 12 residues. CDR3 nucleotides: TGTGCCAGCAGTGAAGGAACCCGGGAGCAGTACTTC. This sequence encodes CASSEGTREQYF.

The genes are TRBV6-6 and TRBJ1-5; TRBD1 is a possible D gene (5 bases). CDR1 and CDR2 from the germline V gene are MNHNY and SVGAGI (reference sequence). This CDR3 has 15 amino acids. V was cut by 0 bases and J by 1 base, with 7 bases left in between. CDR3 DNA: TGTGCCAGCAGTTACTCGGGGGAAAGCAATCAGCCCCAGCATTTT. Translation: CASSYSGESNQPQHF.

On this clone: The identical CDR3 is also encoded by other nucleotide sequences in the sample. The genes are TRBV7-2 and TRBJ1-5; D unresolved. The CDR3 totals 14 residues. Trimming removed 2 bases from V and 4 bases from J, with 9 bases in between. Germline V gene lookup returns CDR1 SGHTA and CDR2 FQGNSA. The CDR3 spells CASSLRTGNQPQHF. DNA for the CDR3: TGTGCCAGCAGCTTAAGGACGGGGAATCAGCCCCAGCATTTT.

The CDR3 region is CASSLDQNNEQFF. The CDR3 DNA reads TGTGCCAGCTCACTGGACCAGAACAATGAGCAGTTCTTC. J is TRBJ2-1 and V is TRBV18; no reliable D call. This CDR3 comprises 13 residues. Germline values: CDR1 KGHSH, CDR2 LQKENI. Trimming cost V 4 bases and J 5 bases, with 9 bases left between them.

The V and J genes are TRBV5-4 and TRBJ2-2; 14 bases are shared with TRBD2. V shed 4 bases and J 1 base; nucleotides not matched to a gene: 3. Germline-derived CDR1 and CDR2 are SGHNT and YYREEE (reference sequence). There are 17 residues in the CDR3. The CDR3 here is CASSLGLAGVNTGELFF. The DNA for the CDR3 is TGTGCCAGCAGCCTGGGACTAGCGGGGGTGAACACCGGGGAGCTGTTTTTT.

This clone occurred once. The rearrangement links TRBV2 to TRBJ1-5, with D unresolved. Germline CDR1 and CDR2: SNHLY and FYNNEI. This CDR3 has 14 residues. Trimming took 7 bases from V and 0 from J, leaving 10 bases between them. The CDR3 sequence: CASTNLYSNQPQHF. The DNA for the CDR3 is TGTGCCAGCACAAACCTTTATAGCAATCAGCCCCAGCATTTT.

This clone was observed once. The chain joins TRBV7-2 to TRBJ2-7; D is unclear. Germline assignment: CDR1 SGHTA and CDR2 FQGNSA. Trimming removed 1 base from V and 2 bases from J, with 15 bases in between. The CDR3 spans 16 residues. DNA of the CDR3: TGTGCCAGCAGCTTAGAGGCTACCCGCGGCGCCTACGAGCAGTACTTC. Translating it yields CASSLEATRGAYEQYF.

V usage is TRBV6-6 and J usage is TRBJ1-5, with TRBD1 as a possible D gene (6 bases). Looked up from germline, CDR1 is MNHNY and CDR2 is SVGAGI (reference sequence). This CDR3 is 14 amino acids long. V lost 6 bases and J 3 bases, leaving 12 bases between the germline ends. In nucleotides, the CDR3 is TGTGCCAGCAGCATACAGGGCGACAATCAGCCCCAGCATTTT. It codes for CASSIQGDNQPQHF.

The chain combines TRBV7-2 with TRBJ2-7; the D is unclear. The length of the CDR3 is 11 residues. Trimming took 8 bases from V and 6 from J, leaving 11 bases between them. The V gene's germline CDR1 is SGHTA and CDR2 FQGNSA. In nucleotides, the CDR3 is TGTGCCAGCGGCCAATTAGGCGAGCAGTACTTC. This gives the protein CASGQLGEQYF. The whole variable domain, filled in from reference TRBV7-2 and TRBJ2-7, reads GAGVSQSPSNKVTEKGKDVELRCDPISGHTALYWYRQSLGQGLEFLIYFQGNSAPDKSGLPSDRFSAERTGGSVSTLTIQRTQQEDSAVYLCASGQLGEQYFGPGTRLTVT.

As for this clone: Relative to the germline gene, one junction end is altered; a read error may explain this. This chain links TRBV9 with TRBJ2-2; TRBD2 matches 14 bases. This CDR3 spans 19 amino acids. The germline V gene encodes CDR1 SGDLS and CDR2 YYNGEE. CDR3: CASSPWTSGGIKNIGELFF. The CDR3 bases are TGTGCCAGCAGCCCATGGACTAGCGGGGGGATCAAGAACATCGGGGAGCTGTTTTTT.

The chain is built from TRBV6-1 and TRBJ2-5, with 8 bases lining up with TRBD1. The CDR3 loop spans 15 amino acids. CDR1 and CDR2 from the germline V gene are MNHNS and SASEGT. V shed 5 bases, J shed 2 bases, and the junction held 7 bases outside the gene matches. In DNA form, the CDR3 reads TGTGCCAGCAGTTCACTCCGGGACAGGCAAGAGACCCAGTACTTC. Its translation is CASSSLRDRQETQYF.

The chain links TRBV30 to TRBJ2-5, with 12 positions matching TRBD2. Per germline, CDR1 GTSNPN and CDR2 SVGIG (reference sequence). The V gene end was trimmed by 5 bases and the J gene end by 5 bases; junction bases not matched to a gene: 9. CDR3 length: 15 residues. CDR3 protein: CAWGRLAGVWETQYF. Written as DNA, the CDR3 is TGTGCCTGGGGGAGACTAGCGGGAGTTTGGGAGACCCAGTACTTC.

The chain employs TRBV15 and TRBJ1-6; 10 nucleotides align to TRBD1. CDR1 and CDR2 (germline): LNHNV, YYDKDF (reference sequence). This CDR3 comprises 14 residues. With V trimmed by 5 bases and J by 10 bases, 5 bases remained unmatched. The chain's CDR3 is CATSPGTGASPLHF. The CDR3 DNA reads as TGTGCCACCAGCCCCGGGACAGGGGCCTCACCCCTCCACTTT.

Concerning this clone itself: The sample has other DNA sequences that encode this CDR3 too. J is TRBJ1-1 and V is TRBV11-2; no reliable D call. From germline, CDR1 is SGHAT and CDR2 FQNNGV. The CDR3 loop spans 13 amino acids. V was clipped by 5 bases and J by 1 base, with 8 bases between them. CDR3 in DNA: TGTGCCAGCAGCCCAAGAGAGAACACTGAAGCTTTCTTT. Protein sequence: CASSPRENTEAFF.

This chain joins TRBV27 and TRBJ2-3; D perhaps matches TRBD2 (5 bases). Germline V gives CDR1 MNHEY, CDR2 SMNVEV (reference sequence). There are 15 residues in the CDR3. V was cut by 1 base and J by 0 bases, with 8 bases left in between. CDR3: CASSLWSGSTDTQYF. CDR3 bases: TGTGCCAGCAGTTTATGGAGCGGTAGCACAGATACGCAGTATTTT.

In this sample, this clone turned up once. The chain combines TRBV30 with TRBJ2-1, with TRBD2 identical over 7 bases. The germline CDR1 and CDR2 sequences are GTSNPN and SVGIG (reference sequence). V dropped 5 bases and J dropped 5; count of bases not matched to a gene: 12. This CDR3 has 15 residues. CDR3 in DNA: TGTGCCTGGGACCCGGGGGGAGGGATGAACAATGAGCAGTTCTTC. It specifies CAWDPGGGMNNEQFF. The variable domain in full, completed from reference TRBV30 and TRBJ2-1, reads SQTIHQWPATLVQPVGSPLSLECTVEGTSNPNLYWYRQAAGRGLQLLFYSVGIGQISSEVPQNLSASRPQDRQFILSSKKLLLSDSGFYLCAWDPGGGMNNEQFFGPGTRLTVL.

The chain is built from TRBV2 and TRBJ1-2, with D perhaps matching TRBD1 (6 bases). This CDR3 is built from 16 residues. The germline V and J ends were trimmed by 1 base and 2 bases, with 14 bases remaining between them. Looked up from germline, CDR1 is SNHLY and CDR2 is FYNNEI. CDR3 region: CASSEGRGAQNYGYTF. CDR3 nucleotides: TGTGCCAGCAGTGAAGGCCGGGGGGCGCAGAACTATGGCTACACCTTC.

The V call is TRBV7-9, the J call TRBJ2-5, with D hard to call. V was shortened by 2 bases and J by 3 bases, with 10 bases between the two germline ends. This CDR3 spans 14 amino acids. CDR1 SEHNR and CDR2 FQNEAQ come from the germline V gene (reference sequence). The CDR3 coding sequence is TGTGCCAGCAGCTTACTGCTAGATAAAGAGACCCAGTACTTC. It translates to CASSLLLDKETQYF.

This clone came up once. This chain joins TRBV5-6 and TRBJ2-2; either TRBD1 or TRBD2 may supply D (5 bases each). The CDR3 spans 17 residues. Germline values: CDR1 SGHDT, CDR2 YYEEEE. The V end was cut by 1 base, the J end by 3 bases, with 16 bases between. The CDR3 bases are TGTGCCAGCAGCTTGCGTTTAACGGGGCTCGACACCGGGGAGCTGTTTTTT. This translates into CASSLRLTGLDTGELFF.

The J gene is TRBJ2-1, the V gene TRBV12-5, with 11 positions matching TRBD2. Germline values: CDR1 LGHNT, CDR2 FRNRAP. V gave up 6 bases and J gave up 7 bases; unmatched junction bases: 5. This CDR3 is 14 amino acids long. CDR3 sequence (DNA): TGTGCTAGTGGGCTAGCGGGGGGAGGAAATGAGCAGTTCTTC. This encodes CASGLAGGGNEQFF.

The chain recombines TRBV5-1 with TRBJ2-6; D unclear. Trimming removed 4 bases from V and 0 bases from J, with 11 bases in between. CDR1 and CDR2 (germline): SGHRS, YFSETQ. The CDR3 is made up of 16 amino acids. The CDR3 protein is CASSRDPTSGANVLTF. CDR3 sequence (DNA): TGCGCCAGCAGCCGTGACCCGACCTCTGGGGCCAACGTCCTGACTTTC.

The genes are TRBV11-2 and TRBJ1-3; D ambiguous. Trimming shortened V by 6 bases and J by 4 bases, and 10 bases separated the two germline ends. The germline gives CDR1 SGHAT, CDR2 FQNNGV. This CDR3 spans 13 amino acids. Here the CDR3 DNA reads TGTGCCAGCAGAGTTATCGGGGGAAACACCATATATTTT. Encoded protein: CASRVIGGNTIYF.

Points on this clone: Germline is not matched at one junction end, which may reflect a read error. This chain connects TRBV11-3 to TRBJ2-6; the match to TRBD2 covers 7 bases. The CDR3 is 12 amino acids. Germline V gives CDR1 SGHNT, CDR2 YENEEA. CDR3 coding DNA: TGTGCCAGCAGCTTAGATGGTGGGAGGGCCTTTTTC. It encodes CASSLDGGRAFF.

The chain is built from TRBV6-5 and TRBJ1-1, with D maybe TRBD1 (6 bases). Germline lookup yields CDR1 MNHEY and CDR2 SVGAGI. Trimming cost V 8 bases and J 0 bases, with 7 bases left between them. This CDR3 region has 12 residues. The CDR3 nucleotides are TGTGCCAGCGGACAGTTGAACACTGAAGCTTTCTTT. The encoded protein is CASGQLNTEAFF.

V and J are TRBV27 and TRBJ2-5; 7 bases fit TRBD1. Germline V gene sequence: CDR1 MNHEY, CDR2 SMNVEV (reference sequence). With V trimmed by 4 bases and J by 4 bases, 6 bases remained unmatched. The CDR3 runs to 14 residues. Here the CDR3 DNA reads TGTGCCAGCAGTTATAATCAGGGGGTAGAGACCCAGTACTTC. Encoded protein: CASSYNQGVETQYF.

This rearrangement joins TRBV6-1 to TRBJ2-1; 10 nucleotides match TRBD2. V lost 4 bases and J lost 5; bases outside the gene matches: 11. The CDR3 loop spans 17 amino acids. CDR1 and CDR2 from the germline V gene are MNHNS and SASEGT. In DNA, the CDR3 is TGTGCCAGCAGTGGCCTGGGCCTAGCGGGAGCAAACAATGAGCAGTTCTTC. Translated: CASSGLGLAGANNEQFF.

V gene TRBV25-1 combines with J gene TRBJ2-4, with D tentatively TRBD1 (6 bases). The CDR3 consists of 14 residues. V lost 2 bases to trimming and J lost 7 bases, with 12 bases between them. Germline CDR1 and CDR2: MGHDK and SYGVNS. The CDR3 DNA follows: TGTGCCAGCAGTGAACTGGGGGCGCGGAACATTCAGTACTTC. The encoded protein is CASSELGARNIQYF.

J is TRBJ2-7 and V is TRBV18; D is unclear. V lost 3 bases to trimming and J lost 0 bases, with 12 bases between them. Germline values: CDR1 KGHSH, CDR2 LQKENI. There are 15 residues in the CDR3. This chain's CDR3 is CASSPPGESSYEQYF. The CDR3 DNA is TGTGCCAGCTCACCTCCGGGTGAAAGCTCCTACGAGCAGTACTTC.